Detailed here is one T cell receptor (beta chain). The CDR3 runs 14 residues. With 3 bases clipped from V and 12 bases from J, the junction kept 11 bases outside the gene matches. CDR1 LNHNV and CDR2 YYDKDF come from the germline V gene (reference sequence). The data are from a study of Graves' ophthalmopathy and Graves' hyperthyroidism. The TCR beta CDR3 regions underwent amplification from RNA transcripts. RT-PCR in the first round used HTBI primers; a second-round multiplex PCR followed. TCRdb used MiXCR to reprocess the multiplex PCR reads, holding one entry per CDR3 protein. The sample records around 43,000 distinct CDR3 sequences, roughly half being singletons.

V gene TRBV15 combines with J gene TRBJ2-1, with TRBD1 identical over 7 bases. This clonotype was obtained from an adult man with Graves' ophthalmopathy. The sequenced sample was peripheral blood. The CDR3: CATSSRQGGDTQFF. The CDR3 nucleotides read TGTGCCACCAGCAGCAGACAGGGTGGGGATACGCAGTTCTTC.